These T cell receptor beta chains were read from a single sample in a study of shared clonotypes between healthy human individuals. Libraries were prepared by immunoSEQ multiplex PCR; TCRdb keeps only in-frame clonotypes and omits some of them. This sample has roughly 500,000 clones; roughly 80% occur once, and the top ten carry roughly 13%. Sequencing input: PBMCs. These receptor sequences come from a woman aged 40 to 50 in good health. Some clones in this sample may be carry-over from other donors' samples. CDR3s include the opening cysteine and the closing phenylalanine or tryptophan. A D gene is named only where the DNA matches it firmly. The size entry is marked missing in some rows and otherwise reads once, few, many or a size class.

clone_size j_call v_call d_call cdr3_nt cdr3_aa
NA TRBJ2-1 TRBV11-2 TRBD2 TGTGCCAGCAGCTTAGATCAGTGGGAGGGCTACTACAATGAGCAGTTCTTC CASSLDQWEGYYNEQFF
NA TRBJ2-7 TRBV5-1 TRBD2 TGCGCCAGCAGCCCGGGACTAGCGGGAGTTGCGTACGAGCAGTACTTC CASSPGLAGVAYEQYF
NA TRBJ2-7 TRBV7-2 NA TGTGCCAGCAGCCCCTTCCGGGGGTCCTACGAGCAGTACTTC CASSPFRGSYEQYF
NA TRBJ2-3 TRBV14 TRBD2 TGTGCCAGCAGCCTCCCTAGCGGGAGCACAGATACGCAGTATTTT CASSLPSGSTDTQYF
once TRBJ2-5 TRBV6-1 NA TGTGCCAGCAGTGAGATCAGGTGGGAGACCCAGTACTTC CASSEIRWETQYF
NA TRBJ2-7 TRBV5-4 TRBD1 TGTGCCAGCAGCTTGTTAGGACAGGGGTCCACCTACGAGCAGTACTTC CASSLLGQGSTYEQYF
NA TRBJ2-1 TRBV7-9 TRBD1 TGTGCCACCCAGGACAGGTACAATGAGCAGTTCTTC CATQDRYNEQFF
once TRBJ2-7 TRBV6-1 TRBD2 TGTGCCACGGCTGGGCTTAGCGGGAGTTTCAACGAGCAGTACTTC CATAGLSGSFNEQYF
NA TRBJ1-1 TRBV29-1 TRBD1 TGCAGCGCCCTCCCCCGACAGGGCGGATACACTGAAGCTTTCTTT CSALPRQGGYTEAFF
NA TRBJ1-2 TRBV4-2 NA TGTGCCAGCAGCTTGCAGGTTGGGGGATACGGCTACACCTTC CASSLQVGGYGYTF
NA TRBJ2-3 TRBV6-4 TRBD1 TGTGCCAGCAGTGCCGGGACAGGGTTTGGCACAGATACGCAGTATTTT CASSAGTGFGTDTQYF
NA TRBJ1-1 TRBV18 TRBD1 TGTGCCAGCTCACGAACCGGGACAGACACAAAAGCTTTCTTT CASSRTGTDTKAFF
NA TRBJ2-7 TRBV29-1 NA TGCAGCGTTGCGCAGGGGGAGGTCGACGAGCAGTACTTC CSVAQGEVDEQYF
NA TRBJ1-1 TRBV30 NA TGTGCCTGGAGTGCCCTTGGGGCTCAAGCTTTCTTT CAWSALGAQAFF
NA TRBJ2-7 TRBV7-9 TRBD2 TGTGCCAGCAGCCCGGGACTAGCGGGAGTTCCCTACGAGCAGTACTTC CASSPGLAGVPYEQYF
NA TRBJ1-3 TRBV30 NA TGTGCCTGGGACCTACGGAGAGGAAACACCATATATTTT CAWDLRRGNTIYF
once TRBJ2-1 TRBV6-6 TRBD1 TGTGCCAGCTCGGGACAGGGGCGCCCCTACAATGAGCAGTTCTTC CASSGQGRPYNEQFF
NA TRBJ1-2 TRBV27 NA TGTGCCAGCAGTCCAGTCTCACACGGGGCTAACTATGGCTACACCTTC CASSPVSHGANYGYTF
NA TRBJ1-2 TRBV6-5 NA TGTGCCAGCACGCCGACAGGCGTCTATGGCTACACCTTC CASTPTGVYGYTF
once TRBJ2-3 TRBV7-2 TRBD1 TGTGCCAGCAGCCGCAGCCCGGGACAGGGAACAGATACGCAGTATTTT CASSRSPGQGTDTQYF
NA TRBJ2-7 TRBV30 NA TGTGCCTGGAGTGTAAGTTTGGGGTACGAGCAGTACTTC CAWSVSLGYEQYF
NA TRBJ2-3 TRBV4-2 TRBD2 TGTGCCAGCAGCCTGGGGACTAGCAGCACAGATACGCAGTATTTT CASSLGTSSTDTQYF
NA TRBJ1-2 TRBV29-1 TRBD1 TGCAGCGTCCATTCCGACAGGGATCGAAACTATGGCTACACCTTC CSVHSDRDRNYGYTF
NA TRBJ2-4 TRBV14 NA TGTGCCAGCAGCCAAGTGTCTGGGAGAGGCAAAAACATTCAGTACTTC CASSQVSGRGKNIQYF